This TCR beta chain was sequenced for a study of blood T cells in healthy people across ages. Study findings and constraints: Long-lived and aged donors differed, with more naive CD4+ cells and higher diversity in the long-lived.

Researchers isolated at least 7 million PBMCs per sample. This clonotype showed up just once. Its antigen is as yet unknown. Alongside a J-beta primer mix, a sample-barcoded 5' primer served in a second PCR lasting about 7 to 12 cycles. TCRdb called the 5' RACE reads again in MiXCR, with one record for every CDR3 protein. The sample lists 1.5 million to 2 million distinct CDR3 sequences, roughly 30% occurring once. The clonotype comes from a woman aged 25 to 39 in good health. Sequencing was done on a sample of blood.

CDR3 bases: TGTGCCAGTACCGGGACAGGGAACAATGAGCAGTTCTTC. Residues: CASTGTGNNEQFF. V usage is TRBV27 and J usage is TRBJ2-1; 9 bases line up with TRBD1. Germline-derived CDR1 and CDR2 are MNHEY and SMNVEV (reference sequence). V gave up 9 bases and J gave up 5 bases; unmatched junction bases: 5. The CDR3 sequence is 13 residues long.